The next 27 T cell receptor beta chains were all read from a single sample in a study of Tregs in tolerant kidney transplant recipients. CFSE-labeled recipient PBMCs were cultured less than 7 days with irradiated graft donor PBMCs, then FACS-sorted. Method: immunoSEQ multiplex PCR; TCRdb's copy keeps in-frame clones and lacks some. The repertoire includes about 15,000 clones, around 50% of them detected once, and under 4% sits in the top ten. No antigen has been identified for these receptors. Here the sequenced sample was CD4+ T cells from blood cultured with allogeneic cells, taken before the transplant. Source of these receptors: a human patient who received a combined kidney and bone marrow transplant.

In its sample, this clone was seen a few times. V usage is TRBV30 and J usage is TRBJ2-1; TRBD2 agrees at 7 bases. The V gene's germline CDR1 is GTSNPN and CDR2 SVGIG (reference sequence). The CDR3 extends over 16 amino acids. Trimming removed 2 bases from V and 3 bases from J; junction bases left unmatched: 10. CDR3 region: CAWSPLGEGLYNEQFF. DNA for the CDR3: TGTGCCTGGAGTCCCTTGGGGGAGGGCCTCTACAATGAGCAGTTCTTC.

The rearrangement links TRBV2 to TRBJ2-5, with no clear D. With 6 bases removed from V and 1 base from J, the gap between germline ends came to 6 bases. The CDR3 sequence is 12 residues long. Per the germline V gene, CDR1 is SNHLY and CDR2 is FYNNEI. The CDR3 DNA reads TGTGCCAGCAGCTTTAGCCAAGAGACCCAGTACTTC. Protein product: CASSFSQETQYF.

The rearrangement joins TRBV27 to TRBJ2-7, with D perhaps TRBD1 (5 bases). The CDR3 is 13 amino acids. Trimming took off 2 bases at V and 4 bases at J, with 9 bases between the two ends. Per germline, CDR1 MNHEY and CDR2 SMNVEV (reference sequence). This CDR3 reads CASSLNPGYEQYF. The CDR3 coding sequence is TGTGCCAGCAGTTTAAACCCAGGGTACGAGCAGTACTTC.

The chain combines TRBV2 with TRBJ1-5; 10 positions match TRBD1. Unmatched junction bases numbered 4, after V lost 4 bases and J lost 7 bases. Germline-derived CDR1 and CDR2 are SNHLY and FYNNEI. The CDR3 loop spans 14 amino acids. The CDR3 region is CASSADRGTQPQHF. DNA of the CDR3: TGTGCCAGCAGTGCGGACAGGGGGACCCAGCCCCAGCATTTT. Together with reference TRBV2 and TRBJ1-5, the CDR3 gives the full variable domain: EPEVTQTPSHQVTQMGQEVILRCVPISNHLYFYWYRQILGQKVEFLVSFYNNEISEKSEIFDDQFSVERPDGSNFTLKIRSTKLEDSAMYFCASSADRGTQPQHFGDGTRLSIL.

This clone was counted only a few times. V gene TRBV19 combines with J gene TRBJ2-2; a weak D match, TRBD1 (5 bases). Germline V gives CDR1 LNHDA, CDR2 SQIVND (reference sequence). V lost 6 bases, J lost 5 bases, and 16 bases lay in between. The CDR3 extends over 15 amino acids. CDR3 region: CASRRTRVATGELFF. CDR3 coding DNA: TGTGCCAGTAGACGAACCAGGGTTGCGACCGGGGAGCTGTTTTTT. Filled out from reference TRBV19 and TRBJ2-2, the complete variable domain reads DGGITQSPKYLFRKEGQNVTLSCEQNLNHDAMYWYRQDPGQGLRLIYYSQIVNDFQKGDIAEGYSVSREKKESFPLTVTSAQKNPTAFYLCASRRTRVATGELFFGEGSRLTVL.

This clone was seen more than once but under ten times. J is TRBJ1-4 and V is TRBV30, with D uncertain. Germline V CDR1 and CDR2: GTSNPN, SVGIG (reference sequence). Deletions cut 0 bases from V and 4 bases from J, with 9 bases between. This CDR3 contains 14 residues. The CDR3 protein is CAWSVSQFNEKLFF. Written as DNA, the CDR3 is TGTGCCTGGAGTGTCAGTCAGTTTAATGAAAAACTGTTTTTT.

The genes are TRBV30 and TRBJ1-2, with D possibly matching TRBD1 (6 bases). Per the germline V gene, CDR1 is GTSNPN and CDR2 is SVGIG (reference sequence). CDR3 length equals 13 residues. Trimming took 2 bases from V and 2 from J, leaving 9 bases between them. CDR3 in DNA: TGTGCCTGGAGTACAGGGTTGAACTATGGCTACACCTTC. Protein sequence: CAWSTGLNYGYTF.

Only one count was recorded for this clone. This specimen includes other DNA sequences encoding the same CDR3. The J gene is TRBJ1-6, the V gene TRBV5-1, with a weak D call TRBD1 (6 bases). This CDR3 contains 16 residues. The germline gives CDR1 SGHRS, CDR2 YFSETQ. V lost 0 bases and J 6 bases, leaving 13 bases between the germline ends. CDR3 loop: CASSLEPGRGNSPLHF. The CDR3 nucleotides are TGCGCCAGCAGCTTGGAGCCCGGCAGGGGTAATTCACCCCTCCACTTT.

Sample share makes this clone medium-sized. The chain carries TRBV19 and TRBJ2-3, with D perhaps TRBD1 (7 bases). The V end lost 0 bases, the J end lost 4 bases, and 11 bases lay between the germline ends. CDR1 and CDR2 from the germline V gene are LNHDA and SQIVND (reference sequence). CDR3 length: 15 residues. The CDR3 reads CASSIEFRGADTQYF. The CDR3 bases are TGTGCCAGTAGTATAGAGTTCAGGGGGGCAGATACGCAGTATTTT.

This clone was counted a few times. V usage is TRBV7-6 and J usage is TRBJ2-7; the D gene is possibly TRBD2 (6 bases). Germline CDR1 is SGHVS and CDR2 is FNYEAQ. This CDR3 has 17 residues. V lost 2 bases, J lost 3 bases, and 20 bases lay in between. The CDR3 coding sequence is TGTGCCAGCAGCTTATTCGGAGGGGCCCCAGGGAACTACGAGCAGTACTTC. Its translation: CASSLFGGAPGNYEQYF.

This chain joins TRBV30 and TRBJ1-1; D not resolved. The germline V gene has CDR1 GTSNPN and CDR2 SVGIG (reference sequence). The germline V and J ends were trimmed by 3 bases and 3 bases, with 11 bases remaining between them. The CDR3 consists of 13 residues. The CDR3 DNA is TGTGCCTGGAGGAGGGCAGCCCACACTGAAGCTTTCTTT. Amino acid sequence: CAWRRAAHTEAFF.

V usage is TRBV4-3 and J usage is TRBJ2-7; D is unclear. Germline loops: CDR1 LGHNA, CDR2 YSLEER. With 4 bases removed from V and 1 base from J, the gap between germline ends came to 8 bases. The CDR3 consists of 13 residues. The CDR3 here is CASSPHESYEQYF. The CDR3 bases are TGCGCCAGCAGCCCGCATGAGTCCTACGAGCAGTACTTC.

The chain has TRBV5-8 and TRBJ2-5; 9 bases align to TRBD1. The CDR3 sequence is 16 residues long. Germline lookup yields CDR1 SGHTS and CDR2 YDEGEE. Trimming at V came to 0 bases and at J to 5 bases, leaving 8 bases not matched to a gene. The CDR3 sequence: CASSLVGGTGIETQYF. Here the CDR3 DNA reads TGTGCCAGCAGCTTGGTAGGCGGGACAGGGATTGAGACCCAGTACTTC.

A word on this clone: This sample includes further DNA sequences coding for the same CDR3. The rearrangement uses TRBV11-2 and TRBJ2-7; 7 nucleotides line up with TRBD1. Trimming cost V 6 bases and J 3 bases; bases outside gene matches: 8. Germline lookup yields CDR1 SGHAT and CDR2 FQNNGV. This CDR3 has 14 residues. The CDR3 spells CASRPGPGGYEQYF. The CDR3 region has the DNA TGTGCCAGCAGACCTGGACCAGGGGGCTACGAGCAGTACTTC.

This clone showed up just once. V is TRBV28 and J is TRBJ1-5; no clear D. Germline CDR1 is MDHEN and CDR2 is SYDVKM. V was clipped by 8 bases and J by 4 bases, with 9 bases between them. The CDR3 covers 12 residues. The CDR3 nucleotides are TGTGCCAGCCATACTTCAAATCAGCCCCAGCATTTT. Its protein product is CASHTSNQPQHF.

J is TRBJ2-2 and V is TRBV5-4, with 12 bases that match TRBD1. CDR3 length: 18 residues. Germline-derived CDR1 and CDR2 are SGHNT and YYREEE (reference sequence). V gave up 0 bases and J gave up 0 bases; unmatched junction bases: 3. DNA of the CDR3: TGTGCCAGCAGCTTGGCCGGGACAGGGGGCGCGAACACCGGGGAGCTGTTTTTT. This gives the protein CASSLAGTGGANTGELFF. Using reference TRBV5-4 and TRBJ2-2 for the parts outside the CDR3, the full variable domain is ETGVTQSPTHLIKTRGQQVTLRCSSQSGHNTVSWYQQALGQGPQFIFQYYREEENGRGNFPPRFSGLQFPNYSSELNVNALELDDSALYLCASSLAGTGGANTGELFFGEGSRLTVL.

The chain joins TRBV6-6 to TRBJ1-1; D is unclear. The CDR3 extends over 13 amino acids. Germline V gene lookup returns CDR1 MNHNY and CDR2 SVGAGI (reference sequence). The V and J ends lost 7 bases and 6 bases respectively, with 15 bases between them. In DNA form, the CDR3 reads TGTGCCAGCACTATGAGGGTAGATGCTGAAGCTTTCTTT. Translated: CASTMRVDAEAFF.

This clone was picked up a small number of times. This sequence joins TRBV11-3 and TRBJ1-3; D gene ambiguous. V lost 3 bases to trimming and J lost 4 bases, with 7 bases between them. The CDR3 is 13 amino acids. CDR1 and CDR2 from the germline V gene are SGHNT and YENEEA. CDR3 sequence (DNA): TGTGCCAGCAGCTTTACAACCGGAAACACCATATATTTT. Translated: CASSFTTGNTIYF.

This clone was seen a handful of times. The rearrangement links TRBV27 to TRBJ1-2; 7 bases map to TRBD1. CDR3 size: 14 residues. Germline trimming cut 6 bases from V and 2 bases from J; bases unmatched to any gene: 6. Germline loops: CDR1 MNHEY, CDR2 SMNVEV (reference sequence). The DNA for the CDR3 is TGTGCCAGCAGCGCCAAAGGGGGCAACTATGGCTACACCTTC. It encodes CASSAKGGNYGYTF.

V is TRBV12-5 and J is TRBJ2-1; the D is unclear. This CDR3 comprises 12 residues. V lost 2 bases to trimming and J lost 7 bases, with 6 bases between them. The germline V gene encodes CDR1 LGHNT and CDR2 FRNRAP. The CDR3 nucleotides are TGTGCTAGTGGTTTGCTAGGTAATGAGCAGTTCTTC. Its protein product is CASGLLGNEQFF.

The rearrangement uses TRBV27 and TRBJ2-7; possible D gene TRBD2, 6 bases. Per the germline V gene, CDR1 is MNHEY and CDR2 is SMNVEV (reference sequence). Trimming left V 6 bases short and J 7 bases short, with 16 bases between. The CDR3 is 13 residues long. CDR3: CASSPVGGGEQYF. The CDR3 DNA follows: TGTGCCAGCAGCCCCGTCGGGGGTGGTGAGCAGTACTTC.

This clone is medium-sized within its sample. The chain couples TRBV7-2 to TRBJ2-2; no clear D gene. The germline gives CDR1 SGHTA, CDR2 FQGNSA. The CDR3 is 15 amino acids. V gave up 1 base and J gave up 2 bases, with 8 bases separating them. The CDR3 protein is CASSLVGRNTGELFF. Here the CDR3 DNA reads TGTGCCAGCAGCTTAGTGGGCAGAAACACCGGGGAGCTGTTTTTT.

Judged by abundance, this clone is medium-sized (0.01 to 0.1%). This sequence joins TRBV5-1 and TRBJ1-4; a weak D match, TRBD1 (6 bases). V was clipped by 5 bases and J by 7 bases, with 15 bases between them. The CDR3 totals 14 residues. Germline V lookup: CDR1 SGHRS, CDR2 YFSETQ. The CDR3 nucleotides read TGCGCCAGCAGGAGGGGGTATAGCCCTGAAAAACTGTTTTTT. This translates into CASRRGYSPEKLFF.

The chain couples TRBV5-1 to TRBJ1-1; 7 bases are shared with TRBD1. Germline V gives CDR1 SGHRS, CDR2 YFSETQ. The trim removed 4 bases at V and 1 base at J, leaving 4 bases unmatched. The CDR3 is 14 amino acids. This chain's CDR3 is CASSQNRGNTEAFF. CDR3 nucleotides: TGCGCCAGCAGCCAAAACAGGGGGAACACTGAAGCTTTCTTT.

Points on this clone: Other DNA sequences within the sample encode an identical CDR3. V is TRBV4-1 and J is TRBJ1-6; the match to TRBD1 covers 11 bases. This CDR3 spans 16 amino acids. The germline V gene has CDR1 MGHRA and CDR2 YSYEKL. The trim removed 3 bases at V and 10 bases at J, leaving 8 bases unmatched. The CDR3 coding sequence is TGCGCCAGCAGCCATACCGGGACAGGGGGTTTATCACCCCTCCACTTT. Its translation: CASSHTGTGGLSPLHF.

This clone was observed a few times. The chain carries TRBV6-6 and TRBJ2-2; 9 bases agree with TRBD2. The CDR3 extends over 14 amino acids. With V trimmed by 6 bases and J by 4 bases, 3 bases remained unmatched. Germline V lookup: CDR1 MNHNY, CDR2 SVGAGI (reference sequence). CDR3 sequence: CASSLLAGTGELFF. DNA for the CDR3: TGTGCCAGCAGCTTACTAGCGGGCACCGGGGAGCTGTTTTTT.

This clone has a handful of counts. The chain employs TRBV25-1 and TRBJ2-1; 10 bases are shared with TRBD1. Germline CDR1 is MGHDK and CDR2 is SYGVNS. The CDR3 runs to 14 residues. V was clipped by 6 bases and J by 8 bases; unmatched bases: 7. CDR3 nucleotide sequence: TGTGCCAGCAGGAGACAGGGGGCTTATCATGAGCAGTTCTTC. This gives the protein CASRRQGAYHEQFF. Combining the CDR3 with reference TRBV25-1 and TRBJ2-1 gives the whole variable domain EADIYQTPRYLVIGTGKKITLECSQTMGHDKMYWYQQDPGMELHLIHYSYGVNSTEKGDLSSESTVSRIRTEHFPLTLESARPSHTSQYLCASRRQGAYHEQFFGPGTRLTVL.